This T cell receptor (beta chain) was recorded in a study of blood T cells in healthy people across ages. This CDR3 contains 16 residues. Per the germline V gene, CDR1 is DFQATT and CDR2 is SNEGSKA (reference sequence). V lost 0 bases to trimming and J lost 5 bases; unmatched junction nucleotides: 7. Together with a sample-barcoded 5' primer, a J-beta primer mix was included in a second PCR lasting roughly 6 to 12 cycles. One entry per CDR3 protein, called by TCRdb with MiXCR from the 5' RACE reads. The table lists 650,000 to 800,000 distinct CDR3 sequences, approximately 52% of them singletons. The chain links TRBV20-1 to TRBJ2-2; TRBD1 agrees at 9 bases. Sequencing was done on a sample of blood. The clonotype was recovered from a woman of 80 years or more in good health. The CDR3 region is CSARDPGTGNTGELFF. The CDR3 bases are TGCAGTGCTAGAGATCCCGGGACAGGGAATACCGGGGAGCTGTTTTTT.